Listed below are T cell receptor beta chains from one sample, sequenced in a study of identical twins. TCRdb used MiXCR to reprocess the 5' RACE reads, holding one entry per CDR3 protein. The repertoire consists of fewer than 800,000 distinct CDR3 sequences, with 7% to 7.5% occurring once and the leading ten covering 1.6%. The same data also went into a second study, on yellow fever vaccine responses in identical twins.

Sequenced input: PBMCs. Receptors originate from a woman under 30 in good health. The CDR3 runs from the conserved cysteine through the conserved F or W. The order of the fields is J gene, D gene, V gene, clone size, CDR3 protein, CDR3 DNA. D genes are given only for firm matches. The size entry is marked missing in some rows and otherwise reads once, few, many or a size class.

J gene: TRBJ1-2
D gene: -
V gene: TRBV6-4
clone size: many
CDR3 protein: CASRRQVEGYTF
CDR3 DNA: TGTGCCAGCAGAAGACAGGTTGAGGGCTACACCTTC

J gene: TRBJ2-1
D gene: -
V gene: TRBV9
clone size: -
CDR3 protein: CASSVEGFNEQFF
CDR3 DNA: TGTGCCAGCAGCGTAGAAGGGTTCAATGAGCAGTTCTTC

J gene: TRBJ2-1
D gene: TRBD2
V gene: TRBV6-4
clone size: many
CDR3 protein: CASSEGGSSNEQFF
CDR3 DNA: TGTGCCAGCAGTGAGGGGGGGTCGAGCAATGAGCAGTTCTTC

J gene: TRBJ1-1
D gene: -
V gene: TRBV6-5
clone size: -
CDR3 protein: CASSYGRERSEAFF
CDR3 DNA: TGTGCCAGCAGTTACGGCAGGGAAAGAAGTGAAGCTTTCTTT

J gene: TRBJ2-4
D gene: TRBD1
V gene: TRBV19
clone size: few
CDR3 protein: CASSMRQGNIQYF
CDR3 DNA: TGTGCCAGTAGTATGAGACAGGGTAACATTCAGTACTTC

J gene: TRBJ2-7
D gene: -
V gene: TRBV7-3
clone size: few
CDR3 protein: CASSLGGDTREQYF
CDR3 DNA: TGTGCCAGCAGCTTAGGAGGGGATACGCGCGAGCAGTACTTC

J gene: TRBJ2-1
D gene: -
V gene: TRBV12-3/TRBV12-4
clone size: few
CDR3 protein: CASGPYNEQFF
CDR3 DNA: TGTGCCAGCGGCCCGTACAATGAGCAGTTCTTC

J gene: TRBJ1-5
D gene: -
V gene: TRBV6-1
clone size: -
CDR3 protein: CASSESTNSNQPQHF
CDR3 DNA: TGTGCCAGCAGTGAATCTACGAATAGCAATCAGCCCCAGCATTTT

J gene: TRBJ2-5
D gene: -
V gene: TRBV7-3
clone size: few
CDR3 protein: CASSRGSQETQYF
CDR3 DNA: TGTGCCAGCAGCAGGGGGAGCCAAGAGACCCAGTACTTC

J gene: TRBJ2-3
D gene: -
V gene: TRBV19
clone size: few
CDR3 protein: CASSIWPPDTQYF
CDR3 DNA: TGTGCCAGTAGTATCTGGCCCCCAGATACGCAGTATTTT

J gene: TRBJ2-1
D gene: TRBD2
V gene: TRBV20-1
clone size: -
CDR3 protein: CSEGTSGVHYNEQFF
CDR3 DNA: TGCAGCGAGGGGACTAGCGGGGTACACTACAATGAGCAGTTCTTC

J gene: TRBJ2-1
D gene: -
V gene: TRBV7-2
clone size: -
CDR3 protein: CASTLGQMNNEQFF
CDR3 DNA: TGTGCCAGCACCTTAGGGCAGATGAATAATGAGCAGTTCTTC

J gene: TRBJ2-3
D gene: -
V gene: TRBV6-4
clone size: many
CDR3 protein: CASSDSAGGSTDTQYF
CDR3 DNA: TGTGCCAGCAGTGACTCGGCAGGGGGGAGCACAGATACGCAGTATTTT

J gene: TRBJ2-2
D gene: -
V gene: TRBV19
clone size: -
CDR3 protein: CANNAGRLTGELFF
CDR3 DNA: TGTGCCAATAACGCGGGACGGTTGACCGGGGAGCTGTTTTTT

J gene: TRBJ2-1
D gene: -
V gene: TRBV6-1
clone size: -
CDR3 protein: CASGVGMPMGGEQFF
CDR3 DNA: TGTGCCAGCGGGGTTGGGATGCCGATGGGGGGTGAGCAGTTCTTC

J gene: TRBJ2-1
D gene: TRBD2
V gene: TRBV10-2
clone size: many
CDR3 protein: CASRNTSGANNEQFF
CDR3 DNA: TGCGCCAGCAGGAATACTAGCGGGGCCAACAATGAGCAGTTCTTC

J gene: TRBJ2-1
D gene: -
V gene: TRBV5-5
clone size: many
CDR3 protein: CASSLDSSAPLYNEQFF
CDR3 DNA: TGTGCCAGCAGCTTGGATTCCAGCGCCCCACTCTACAATGAGCAGTTCTTC

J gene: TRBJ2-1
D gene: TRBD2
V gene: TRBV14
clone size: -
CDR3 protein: CASSQEWTSGGNEQFF
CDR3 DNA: TGTGCCAGCAGCCAAGAATGGACTAGCGGGGGCAATGAGCAGTTCTTC

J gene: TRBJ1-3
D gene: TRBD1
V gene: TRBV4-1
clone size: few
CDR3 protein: CASSQERTGGNTIYF
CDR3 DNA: TGCGCCAGCAGCCAGGAGCGGACAGGGGGAAACACCATATATTTT

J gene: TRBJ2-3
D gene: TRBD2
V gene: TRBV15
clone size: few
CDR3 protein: CATSRGSGRAQDTQYF
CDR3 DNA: TGTGCCACCAGCAGAGGCAGCGGGAGGGCGCAAGATACGCAGTATTTT

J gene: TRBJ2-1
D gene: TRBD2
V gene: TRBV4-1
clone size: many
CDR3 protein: CASSYGGGNNEQFF
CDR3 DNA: TGCGCCAGCAGCTACGGGGGGGGGAACAATGAGCAGTTCTTC

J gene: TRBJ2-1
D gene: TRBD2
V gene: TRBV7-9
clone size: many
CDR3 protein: CASSQGLAGGSEQFF
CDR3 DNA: TGTGCCAGCAGCCAGGGACTAGCGGGGGGATCTGAGCAGTTCTTC

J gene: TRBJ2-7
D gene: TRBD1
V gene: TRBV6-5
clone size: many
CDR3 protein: CASSYPGQGNYEQYF
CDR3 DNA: TGTGCCAGCAGTTACCCTGGACAGGGGAACTACGAGCAGTACTTC

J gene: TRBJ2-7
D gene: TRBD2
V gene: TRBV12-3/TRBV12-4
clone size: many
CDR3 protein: CASSSGRPDFYEQYF
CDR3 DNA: TGTGCCAGCAGTAGCGGGAGGCCTGACTTCTACGAGCAGTACTTC

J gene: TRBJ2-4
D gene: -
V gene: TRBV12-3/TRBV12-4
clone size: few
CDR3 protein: CASSDRGLNIQYF
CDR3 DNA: TGTGCCAGCTCCGACCGGGGGTTAAACATTCAGTACTTC

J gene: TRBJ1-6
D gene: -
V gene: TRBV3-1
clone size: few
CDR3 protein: CASSPDVRYNSPLLF
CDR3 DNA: TGTGCCAGCAGCCCAGACGTACGCTATAATTCACCCCTCCTCTTT